This T cell receptor (beta chain) was recorded in a study of T-cell reconstitution after alpha-beta-depleted transplantation in children. In its sample, this clonotype was seen many times. CDR1 SGHVS and CDR2 FNYEAQ come from the germline V gene. After removal of 1 base from V and 8 bases from J, the junction contained 10 bases not matched to a gene. This CDR3 region has 16 residues. The TCRbeta library was prepared with unique molecular identifiers. TCRdb itself ran the PCR reads through MiXCR, one entry per CDR3 protein. The sample shows almost 250,000 distinct CDR3 sequences, about 25% of them seen only once.

The chain employs TRBV7-6 and TRBJ2-1, with 8 bases matching TRBD2. Sequenced here: PBMCs, sampled before TCRalphabeta/CD19-depleted stem cell transplant. The receptor's source is a girl aged 2-10 years with Fanconi anemia, due to receive a stem cell transplant. As DNA, the CDR3 is TGTGCCAGCAGCTTAGTTTCCGCGGGGGGCTCGGATGAGCAGTTCTTC. This codes for CASSLVSAGGSDEQFF.